A selection of T cell receptor beta chains follows, all from one sample in a study of T cell responses to AZD1222 COVID-19 vaccine. Assay used: immunoSEQ multiplex PCR; TCRdb lists only in-frame clones, some missing. Of approximately 120,000 clones listed, 90% are singletons. The specimen was peripheral blood, collected on day 0 of AZD1222 vaccination. The receptors originated from an adult in good health. The CDR3 runs from the conserved cysteine through the conserved F or W. The size of a clone is reported for some rows only, either as once, few or many, or as a class for expanded clones.

V gene,clone size,J gene,CDR3 protein
TRBV7-3,.,TRBJ2-3,CASSLIGGTRTDTQYF
TRBV6-5,.,TRBJ2-5,CASREGIQETQYF
TRBV19,few,TRBJ1-5,CASSRQGWPQHF
TRBV9,.,TRBJ1-2,CASSPDTF
TRBV6-1,.,TRBJ1-6,CASSEALGGLNSPLHF
TRBV5-1,.,TRBJ2-2,CASSLGPLGTGELFF
TRBV27,.,TRBJ1-4,CASRPQGWGEKLFF
TRBV28,.,TRBJ2-7,CASQNPGQYEQYF
TRBV18,.,TRBJ1-6,CASSRTGTARLGPLHF
TRBV6-5,.,TRBJ2-5,CASSQRGTGGETQYF
TRBV6-6,.,TRBJ2-1,CASLGTDSPNEQFF
TRBV30,.,TRBJ2-5,CAWRRGRTQETQYF
TRBV28,.,TRBJ1-5,CASSLGLTNQPQHF
TRBV6-5,.,TRBJ2-7,CASSLEREPTYEQYF
TRBV28,.,TRBJ2-2,CASSRGFAGVNTGELFF
TRBV18,.,TRBJ2-2,CASSPSTGSGELFF
TRBV28,.,TRBJ2-7,CASSLSSLPPYEQYF
TRBV7-3,.,TRBJ2-3,CASSSPQRYRRSTDTQYF
TRBV11-2,.,TRBJ2-1,CASSLAGADEQFF
TRBV4-1,few,TRBJ2-7,CASSQATGRLYEQYF
TRBV28,.,TRBJ1-4,CASSFGAAEKLFF
TRBV19,.,TRBJ1-1,CASSMQGAGTEAFF
TRBV11-2,.,TRBJ2-7,CASSRTSGGLYEQYF
TRBV14,.,TRBJ2-7,CPKLGRQGDYEQYF
TRBV6-5,.,TRBJ2-7,CASRAGQAYEQYF
TRBV11-2,.,TRBJ1-2,CASSPSRQGALSGYTF
TRBV7-9,.,TRBJ2-6,CASSAPGSGANVLTF